Below are 29 T cell receptor beta chains sequenced from a single sample in a study of T cells after yellow fever vaccination. One entry per CDR3 protein results from TCRdb running MiXCR on the 5' RACE reads. The sample shows hundreds of thousands of distinct CDR3 sequences, approximately 13% of them seen only once. The sequencing used PBMCs, collected on the day of the yellow fever booster vaccination. These receptors were taken from a man aged 25-45 years who received the YFV17D yellow fever vaccine.

This clonotype was counted only a few times. V and J are TRBV20-1 and TRBJ2-1; TRBD2 matches at 7 bases. Germline V gives CDR1 DFQATT, CDR2 SNEGSKA (reference sequence). This CDR3 is 14 amino acids long. Unmatched junction bases numbered 10, after V lost 1 base and J lost 10 bases. The CDR3 nucleotides are TGCAGTGCTAGAGTGCGGGAGCGGTATAGGGAGCAGTTCTTC. Its protein is CSARVRERYREQFF.

The chain recombines TRBV11-2 with TRBJ2-4; D is ambiguous. The CDR3 length is 13 residues. Germline V gene data show CDR1 as SGHAT and CDR2 as FQNNGV. V gave up 6 bases and J gave up 2 bases, with 8 bases separating them. CDR3 residues: CASRVSPKNIQYF. Written as DNA, the CDR3 is TGTGCCAGCAGAGTGAGTCCCAAAAACATTCAGTACTTC.

CDR3 coding DNA: TGTGCCAGCAGCTTAGCGCTCTGGGACAGGGGGCGACAAGAGACCCAGTACTTC. It translates to CASSLALWDRGRQETQYF. This rearrangement joins TRBV7-2 to TRBJ2-5; TRBD1 agrees at 12 bases. CDR3 length: 18 amino acids. Germline assignment: CDR1 SGHTA and CDR2 FQGNSA. The trim removed 0 bases at V and 2 bases at J, leaving 7 bases unmatched.

This clonotype was seen only a few times. J is TRBJ1-1 and V is TRBV5-4; D perhaps matches TRBD1 (5 bases). V lost 6 bases and J 3 bases, leaving 12 bases between the germline ends. From germline, CDR1 is SGHNT and CDR2 YYREEE (reference sequence). The CDR3 loop spans 13 amino acids. CDR3 nucleotide sequence: TGTGCCAGCACCGGCCAGGGACACACTGAAGCTTTCTTT. It specifies CASTGQGHTEAFF.

The chain employs TRBV29-1 and TRBJ1-1, with unresolved D. Trimming shortened V by 7 bases and J by 5 bases, and 17 bases separated the two germline ends. CDR1 and CDR2 (germline): SQVTM, ANQGSEA. The CDR3 totals 13 residues. For the CDR3, the DNA is TGCAGCGCCGCTGCCTCCGCGGGGACTGAAGCTTTCTTT. This codes for CSAAASAGTEAFF.

J is TRBJ1-2 and V is TRBV3-1, with D perhaps TRBD1 (5 bases). Trimming stripped 7 bases from V and 5 bases from J, with 14 bases between. Per germline, CDR1 LGHDT and CDR2 YNNKEL (reference sequence). CDR3 length: 13 residues. This CDR3 is CASTLGQGYGYTF. The CDR3 nucleotides read TGTGCCAGCACCCTGGGCCAGGGTTATGGCTACACCTTC.

A few counts support this clonotype. This chain connects TRBV7-6 to TRBJ2-1; unclear D gene. With 6 bases removed from V and 9 bases from J, the gap between germline ends came to 18 bases. There are 14 residues in the CDR3. Germline V lookup: CDR1 SGHVS, CDR2 FNYEAQ. CDR3 protein: CASSSSGSRGEQFF. The CDR3 bases are TGTGCCAGCAGTTCCTCTGGATCCAGAGGTGAGCAGTTCTTC.

The chain is built from TRBV20-1 and TRBJ1-1; the D gene is possibly TRBD1 (5 bases). Between the trimmed V and J ends, which lost 0 bases and 1 base, there was a span of 9 bases. The CDR3 is 14 residues long. Germline CDR1 reads DFQATT; CDR2 reads SNEGSKA (reference sequence). CDR3 bases: TGCAGTGCTAGAGAGGTAGGGACGAACACTGAAGCTTTCTTT. Translation gives CSAREVGTNTEAFF.

J is TRBJ2-3 and V is TRBV15; 7 positions match TRBD2. The junction had 15 bases not matched to a gene; V was cut back by 5 bases and J by 4 bases. This CDR3 has 17 amino acids. CDR1 is LNHNV and CDR2 is YYDKDF in the germline V gene (reference sequence). CDR3 sequence (DNA): TGTGCCACCAGCCCCCCCCCCGGGACGGCGGGGGCAGATACGCAGTATTTT. Its protein is CATSPPPGTAGADTQYF.

This clonotype was counted many times. This chain joins TRBV18 and TRBJ2-1; D not certain. Germline loops: CDR1 KGHSH, CDR2 LQKENI. V lost 4 bases and J lost 9, with 10 bases in between. CDR3 length equals 12 residues. CDR3 protein: CASSLDRVEQFF. In DNA form, the CDR3 reads TGTGCCAGCTCACTTGATCGGGTTGAGCAGTTCTTC. Supplemented by reference TRBV18 and TRBJ2-1, the full variable domain reads NAGVMQNPRHLVRRRGQEARLRCSPMKGHSHVYWYRQLPEEGLKFMVYLQKENIIDESGMPKERFSAEFPKEGPSILRIQQVVRGDSAAYFCASSLDRVEQFFGPGTRLTVL.

This chain links TRBV15 with TRBJ1-4; unclear D gene. Trimming took 1 base from V and 8 from J, leaving 14 bases between them. CDR1 and CDR2 from the germline V gene are LNHNV and YYDKDF (reference sequence). This CDR3 has 15 residues. The CDR3 DNA sequence: TGTGCCACCAGCAGAGGGCAGCCCAGGTACGAAAAACTGTTTTTT. Translating gives CATSRGQPRYEKLFF.

The J gene is TRBJ1-4, the V gene TRBV7-2; the D gene is possibly TRBD1 (6 bases). This CDR3 spans 15 amino acids. V lost 4 bases, J lost 8 bases, and 17 bases lay in between. Germline V gene data show CDR1 as SGHTA and CDR2 as FQGNSA. The CDR3 region has the DNA TGTGCCAGCAGCTCCTTCAGGGGAGGGGTGGAAAAACTGTTTTTT. The encoded protein is CASSSFRGGVEKLFF.

The chain links TRBV20-1 to TRBJ1-2, with 8 bases identical to TRBD1. CDR1 and CDR2 (germline): DFQATT, SNEGSKA (reference sequence). The CDR3 has 14 residues. Trimming cost V 3 bases and J 4 bases; bases outside gene matches: 7. DNA of the CDR3: TGCAGTGCTAGGGCCGACAGGGGCGTCTATGGCTACACCTTC. It is translated as CSARADRGVYGYTF.

This clonotype was counted between two and nine times. This chain links TRBV9 with TRBJ2-7, with D possibly being TRBD1 (5 bases). V dropped 3 bases and J dropped 0 bases, with 7 bases sitting between them. The germline V gene has CDR1 SGDLS and CDR2 YYNGEE. This CDR3 contains 13 residues. In DNA, the CDR3 is TGTGCCAGCAGCGAGACAGACTCCTACGAGCAGTACTTC. Protein: CASSETDSYEQYF.

This clonotype was counted between two and nine times. V gene TRBV7-2 combines with J gene TRBJ2-1; 9 nucleotides agree with TRBD2. J was trimmed by 7 bases and V by 5 bases; bases with no gene match: 9. Germline V gives CDR1 SGHTA, CDR2 FQGNSA. The CDR3 has 15 amino acids. Here the CDR3 DNA reads TGTGCCAGCAGCCTCCGGACTAGCGTAATAAATGAGCAGTTCTTC. It codes for CASSLRTSVINEQFF. Full variable domain (missing parts from reference TRBV7-2 and TRBJ2-1): GAGVSQSPSNKVTEKGKDVELRCDPISGHTALYWYRQSLGQGLEFLIYFQGNSAPDKSGLPSDRFSAERTGGSVSTLTIQRTQQEDSAVYLCASSLRTSVINEQFFGPGTRLTVL.

This clonotype was counted many times. J is TRBJ2-5 and V is TRBV2; 7 bases map to TRBD2. J gave up 2 bases and V 7 bases, and 7 bases lay outside the gene matches. CDR3 size: 14 residues. Germline V gene lookup returns CDR1 SNHLY and CDR2 FYNNEI. CDR3 coding DNA: TGTGCCAGCATTCCACTAGCGTTACAAGAGACCCAGTACTTC. Translated: CASIPLALQETQYF.

V and J are TRBV20-1 and TRBJ1-2; TRBD1 aligns across 8 bases. V lost 8 bases, J lost 5 bases, and 13 bases stayed unmatched. This CDR3 is 14 amino acids long. Germline CDR1 DFQATT, CDR2 SNEGSKA (reference sequence). CDR3 loop: CSLGVEDREYGYTF. CDR3 nucleotide sequence: TGCAGTTTAGGGGTAGAGGACAGGGAATATGGCTACACCTTC.

Only a few counts were recorded for this clonotype. CDR3 in amino acids: CASSLARRLSRTDTQYF. The CDR3 DNA follows: TGTGCCAGCAGTTTAGCCCGGCGTTTGAGTAGAACAGATACGCAGTATTTT. The chain combines TRBV27 with TRBJ2-3; D gene ambiguous. The CDR3 extends over 17 amino acids. The ends were cut back, 2 bases at V and 3 bases at J, with 18 bases in the middle. Per germline, CDR1 MNHEY and CDR2 SMNVEV (reference sequence).

This chain links TRBV10-3 with TRBJ2-7; D is ambiguous. CDR3 length: 13 amino acids. V was pared by 11 bases and J by 2 bases, with 16 bases between. Germline values: CDR1 ENHRY, CDR2 SYGVKD. CDR3 sequence: CAAQGSGTYEQYF. In DNA, the CDR3 is TGTGCCGCCCAAGGGTCAGGAACCTACGAGCAGTACTTC.

The chain joins TRBV5-3 to TRBJ2-1; 7 bases match TRBD2. TRBV5-3 is an ORF, with its function uncertain. The CDR3 is made up of 17 amino acids. V was pared by 0 bases and J by 0 bases, with 6 bases of the junction left unmatched. Here the CDR3 reads CARSLVSGGSSYNEQFF. CDR3 bases: TGTGCCAGAAGCTTGGTTTCGGGAGGTTCCTCCTACAATGAGCAGTTCTTC.

This clonotype was counted many times. Here the CDR3 reads CGVRDISYNEQFF. The CDR3, as DNA: TGCGGAGTACGGGACATCTCCTACAATGAGCAGTTCTTC. The genes are TRBV20-1 and TRBJ2-1, with a tentative D call TRBD1 (6 bases). Germline assignment: CDR1 DFQATT and CDR2 SNEGSKA (reference sequence). The CDR3 is made up of 13 amino acids.

In nucleotides, the CDR3 is TGTGCCAGCAGTCTCGCGACAGTTGGGTCCTACAATGAGCAGTTCTTC. Its protein is CASSLATVGSYNEQFF. V and J are TRBV12-3 or TRBV12-4 and TRBJ2-1, with D perhaps matching TRBD1 (5 bases). V was clipped by 5 bases and J by 1 base, with 15 bases between them. This CDR3 is built from 16 residues.

The J gene is TRBJ2-2, the V gene TRBV4-3; D is perhaps TRBD2 (5 bases). V gave up 5 bases and J gave up 6 bases, with 16 bases separating them. Germline V lookup: CDR1 LGHNA, CDR2 YSLEER. This CDR3 is 15 amino acids long. Here the CDR3 DNA reads TGCGCCAGCAGCGATAGGATGCTAGCTGCCGGGGAGCTGTTTTTT. Its protein is CASSDRMLAAGELFF.

V is TRBV7-2 and J is TRBJ2-7; D remains unclear. This CDR3 is built from 13 residues. Germline CDR1 and CDR2: SGHTA and FQGNSA. V was cut by 3 bases and J by 5 bases, with 11 bases left in between. CDR3 residues: CASSFGRTNEQYF. The DNA of the CDR3 is TGTGCCAGCAGCTTCGGCAGGACGAACGAGCAGTACTTC.

This clonotype was seen a handful of times. The J gene is TRBJ2-1, the V gene TRBV11-2, with D uncertain. The germline V gene encodes CDR1 SGHAT and CDR2 FQNNGV. This CDR3 is built from 14 residues. The V end was cut by 3 bases, the J end by 6 bases, with 12 bases between. The CDR3 region has the DNA TGTGCCAGCAGCTTCAGTACTTACGGCAATGAGCAGTTCTTC. Amino acids: CASSFSTYGNEQFF.

In this sample, this clonotype turned up a few times. This sequence joins TRBV6-1 and TRBJ2-5, with a possible D match to TRBD2 (5 bases). Germline CDR1 MNHNS, CDR2 SASEGT. The CDR3 contains 14 residues. Trimming left V 7 bases short and J 0 bases short, with 12 bases between. The CDR3 sequence: CASTERADQETQYF. The CDR3 DNA is TGTGCCAGCACCGAACGAGCGGACCAAGAGACCCAGTACTTC.

V gene TRBV4-3 combines with J gene TRBJ2-2; 13 bases line up with TRBD2. The CDR3 totals 16 residues. In germline, CDR1 is LGHNA, CDR2 YSLEER. With 4 bases clipped from V and 7 bases from J, the junction kept 6 bases outside the gene matches. In DNA, the CDR3 is TGCGCCAGCAGCCGAGGGACTAGCGGGGTCGTCGGGGAGCTGTTTTTT. This codes for CASSRGTSGVVGELFF.

This clonotype was counted many times. The chain is built from TRBV7-4 and TRBJ2-1, with TRBD2 identical over 8 bases. This CDR3 spans 16 amino acids. Germline V gives CDR1 SGHVT, CDR2 SQSDAQ. Trimming at V came to 2 bases and at J to 4 bases, leaving 7 bases not matched to a gene. DNA for the CDR3: TGTGCCAGCAGCTTAATTGGGCCTAGCGGGTACAATGAGCAGTTCTTC. Translation gives CASSLIGPSGYNEQFF.

In this sample, this clonotype turned up a few times. This chain links TRBV29-1 with TRBJ2-5; D gene unclear. In germline, CDR1 is SQVTM, CDR2 ANQGSEA. The CDR3 has 12 residues. V was cut by 6 bases and J by 5 bases, with 13 bases left in between. CDR3 coding DNA: TGCAGCGTCGATAGGTCGAGGGAGACCCAGTACTTC. Amino acid sequence: CSVDRSRETQYF.